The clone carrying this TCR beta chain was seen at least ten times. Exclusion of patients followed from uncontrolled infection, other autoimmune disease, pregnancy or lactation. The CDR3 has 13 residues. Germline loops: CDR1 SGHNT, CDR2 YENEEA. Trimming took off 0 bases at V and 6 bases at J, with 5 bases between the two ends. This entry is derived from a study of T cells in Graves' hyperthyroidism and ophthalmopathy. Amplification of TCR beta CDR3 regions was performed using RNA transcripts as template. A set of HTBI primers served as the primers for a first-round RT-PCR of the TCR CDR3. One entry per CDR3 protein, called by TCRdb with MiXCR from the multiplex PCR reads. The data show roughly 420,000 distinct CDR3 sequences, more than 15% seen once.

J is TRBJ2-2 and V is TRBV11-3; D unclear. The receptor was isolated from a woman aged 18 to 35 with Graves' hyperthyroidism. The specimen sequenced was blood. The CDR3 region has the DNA TGTGCCAGCAGCTTAGATCGGGCCGGGGAGCTGTTTTTT. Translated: CASSLDRAGELFF.